The rows below give T cell receptor beta chains drawn from one sample of a study of Graves' ophthalmopathy and Graves' hyperthyroidism. TCRdb re-analysed the multiplex PCR reads in MiXCR, keeping a single row per CDR3 protein. The table lists about 640,000 distinct CDR3 sequences, about two fifths of them singletons. The sample consisted of peripheral blood. The receptors derive from an adult man with Graves' ophthalmopathy. CDR3s include the opening cysteine and the closing phenylalanine or tryptophan. Fields, in order: J gene, V gene, clone size, D gene, CDR3 DNA, CDR3 protein. D genes are given only for firm matches. Part of the rows lack a size; the others show once, few, many or a class for expanded clones.

TRBJ1-6 | TRBV7-6 | many | TRBD1 | TGTGCCAGCAGCTTAAACAGGGGTGAATCACCCCTCCACTTT | CASSLNRGESPLHF
TRBJ2-6 | TRBV25-1 | . | . | TGTGCCAGCCTTGGTGGAAGCTCTGGGGCCAACGTCCTGACTTTC | CASLGGSSGANVLTF
TRBJ1-4 | TRBV7-9 | once | TRBD1 | TGTGCCAGCAGCTCCAGCGACAGGGGTGGCACTGAAAAACTGTTTTTT | CASSSSDRGGTEKLFF
TRBJ2-1 | TRBV7-2 | once | . | TGTGCCAGCAGCCAAGGGACACTTCTGGCCAATGAGCAGTTCTTC | CASSQGTLLANEQFF
TRBJ2-3 | TRBV24-1 | few | . | TGTGCCACCAGTGATTTTGGGACCACAGATACGCAGTATTTT | CATSDFGTTDTQYF
TRBJ2-7 | TRBV12-3/TRBV12-4 | few | TRBD1 | TGTGCCAGCAGCCAAGGGCCAGGGGGCGGCGAGCAGTACTTC | CASSQGPGGGEQYF
TRBJ1-2 | TRBV19 | . | TRBD1 | TGTGCTACTAACGGACAGGGCTATGGCTACACCTTC | CATNGQGYGYTF
TRBJ1-3 | TRBV7-8 | many | . | TGTGCCAGCAGCCAACAGGGACTTGGAAACACCATATATTTT | CASSQQGLGNTIYF
TRBJ1-3 | TRBV24-1 | many | TRBD1 | TGTGCCACCAGTGCCGACACAGGGGGCGGAGGAAACACCATATATTTT | CATSADTGGGGNTIYF
TRBJ2-2 | TRBV19 | . | . | TGTGCCAGTGGCGGAGGGTACTTGAACACCGGGGAGCTGTTTTTT | CASGGGYLNTGELFF
TRBJ2-7 | TRBV3-1 | . | . | TGTGCCAGCAGCCAAGGGACAGTTCCCTCCTACGAGCAGTACTTC | CASSQGTVPSYEQYF
TRBJ1-1 | TRBV7-9 | many | TRBD1 | TGTGCCAGCAGATCGGGGACAGGGAACACTGAAGCTTTCTTT | CASRSGTGNTEAFF
TRBJ1-2 | TRBV12-3/TRBV12-4 | many | TRBD1 | TGTGCCACCAGACAGGGACATAACTATGGCTACACCTTC | CATRQGHNYGYTF
TRBJ2-7 | TRBV20-1 | . | . | TGCAGTGCTAGACTGAAGGACGAGCAGTACTTC | CSARLKDEQYF
TRBJ1-1 | TRBV7-9 | . | TRBD1 | TGCGCCAGCAGCCACTACAGGGGTCTCACTGAAGCTTTCTTT | CASSHYRGLTEAFF
TRBJ1-1 | TRBV20-1 | many | . | TGCAGTGCTAGAGGAACGGGCCTGGGGAACACTGAAGCTTTCTTT | CSARGTGLGNTEAFF
TRBJ2-7 | TRBV29-1 | many | TRBD1 | TGCAGCACGAGACAGGGGGCTGGCGAGCAGTACTTC | CSTRQGAGEQYF
TRBJ2-6 | TRBV7-9 | many | TRBD1 | TGTGCCAGCGAGCCGAGGGGACAGGGGGTAGCTGGGGCCAACGTCCTGACTTTC | CASEPRGQGVAGANVLTF
TRBJ2-5 | TRBV25-1 | . | . | TGTGCCAGCGGGAACCCACGGGACAACCAAGAGACCCAGTACTTC | CASGNPRDNQETQYF
TRBJ2-5 | TRBV2 | few | . | TGTGCCAGCAGTGGATATGGGGAGGAGACCCAGTACTTC | CASSGYGEETQYF
TRBJ2-7 | TRBV12-3/TRBV12-4 | few | TRBD1 | TGTGCCAGCAGGCGGACAGGGAGACCCTACGAGCAGTACTTC | CASRRTGRPYEQYF
TRBJ2-7 | TRBV7-9 | many | TRBD2 | TGTGCCAGCAGCTTTGTCGGGAGGACCTACGAGCAGTACTTC | CASSFVGRTYEQYF
TRBJ1-1 | TRBV6-5 | many | . | TGTGCCAGCAGTTGGCAGATGAACACTGAAGCTTTCTTT | CASSWQMNTEAFF
TRBJ1-6 | TRBV2 | many | . | TGTGCCAGCAGTGACCCGGGGGCTGGGTCACCCCTCCACTTT | CASSDPGAGSPLHF